This is a list of T cell receptor beta chains from one sample in a study of cytomegalovirus exposure and HLA in healthy donors. TCRdb keeps only in-frame clones here, not all; method: immunoSEQ multiplex PCR. The sample has 150,000 to 200,000 clones, 80% to 90% seen once. Input material: PBMCs. Receptors were obtained from a man younger than 30 in good health and CMV-seropositive. Both conserved end residues are part of each CDR3. D genes are given only for firm matches. Only part of the rows carry a size: once, few, many, or a class if the clone is expanded.

j_call | d_call | clone_size | v_call | cdr3_aa | cdr3_nt
TRBJ2-3 | TRBD1 | . | TRBV9 | CASSGTPRIQGRSDTQYF | TGTGCCAGCAGCGGCACACCGAGAATACAGGGGCGCTCGGATACGCAGTATTTT
TRBJ1-1 | . | . | TRBV19 | CASSPYVIDTEAFF | TGTGCCAGTAGTCCCTATGTGATAGACACTGAAGCTTTCTTT
TRBJ2-3 | . | . | TRBV5-6 | CASSPLGPVDTDTQYF | TGTGCCAGCAGCCCCCTGGGGCCAGTCGACACAGATACGCAGTATTTT
TRBJ2-5 | . | . | TRBV7-7 | CASSARADSQETQYF | TGTGCTAGCAGCGCAAGGGCGGACAGCCAAGAGACCCAGTACTTC
TRBJ1-1 | TRBD1 | . | TRBV6-1 | CASSALTGGANTEAFF | TGTGCCAGCAGTGCCCTTACAGGGGGCGCAAACACTGAAGCTTTCTTT
TRBJ1-5 | . | . | TRBV18 | CASSQRTDLNQPQHF | TGTGCCAGCTCGCAGAGGACAGACCTAAATCAGCCCCAGCATTTT
TRBJ1-2 | TRBD1 | . | TRBV18 | CASSPKTGRKDGYTF | TGTGCCAGCTCGCCGAAGACAGGGCGGAAGGATGGCTACACCTTC
TRBJ1-5 | . | . | TRBV7-2 | CASSPEGLNQPQHF | TGTGCCAGCAGCCCCGAGGGCCTCAATCAGCCCCAGCATTTT
TRBJ2-2 | . | . | TRBV7-2 | CASSPTVNTGELFF | TGTGCCAGCAGCCCGACAGTGAACACCGGGGAGCTGTTTTTT
TRBJ1-1 | TRBD1 | few | TRBV4-3 | CASSLDRAGNTEAFF | TGCGCCAGCAGCCTTGACAGGGCGGGGAACACTGAAGCTTTCTTT
TRBJ1-3 | . | . | TRBV6-5 | CASSYGGGSGNTIYF | TGTGCCAGCAGTTACGGGGGGGGATCTGGAAACACCATATATTTT
TRBJ2-5 | . | . | TRBV7-9 | CASSHPVGGETQYF | TGTGCCAGCAGCCACCCGGTTGGGGGGGAGACCCAGTACTTC
TRBJ2-1 | . | . | TRBV14 | CASSQDRAHNEQFF | TGTGCCAGCAGCCAAGACAGGGCCCACAATGAGCAGTTCTTC
TRBJ2-3 | . | . | TRBV15 | CATGRGGAYDTDTQYF | TGTGCCACCGGGCGTGGGGGGGCCTATGACACAGATACGCAGTATTTT
TRBJ2-7 | . | . | TRBV12-5 | CASGASEKIEAHSYEQYF | TGTGCTAGTGGGGCATCCGAAAAAATCGAGGCGCACTCCTACGAGCAGTACTTC
TRBJ1-5 | TRBD1 | . | TRBV2 | CASSELGQGAQPQHF | TGTGCCAGCAGTGAATTGGGACAGGGGGCTCAGCCCCAGCATTTT
TRBJ1-3 | . | . | TRBV6-1 | CASSALPMLGNTIYF | TGTGCCAGCAGTGCCCTTCCTATGCTCGGAAACACCATATATTTT
TRBJ1-6 | . | . | TRBV5-4 | CASSLGQNSPLHF | TGTGCCAGCAGCTTGGGACAGAATTCACCCCTCCACTTT
TRBJ2-1 | TRBD2 | few | TRBV19 | CASSMRGGYNEQFF | TGTGCCAGTAGTATGCGGGGGGGCTACAATGAGCAGTTCTTC
TRBJ2-7 | . | once | TRBV29-1 | CSALQGTSYEQYF | TGCAGCGCCCTACAGGGAACCTCCTACGAGCAGTACTTC
TRBJ2-2 | TRBD2 | . | TRBV6-5 | CASSPTGGPGELFF | TGTGCCAGCAGCCCCACGGGGGGGCCCGGGGAGCTGTTTTTT
TRBJ2-7 | TRBD1 | . | TRBV5-1 | CASSWGQGADEQYF | TGCGCCAGCAGCTGGGGACAGGGGGCCGACGAGCAGTACTTC
TRBJ2-1 | TRBD1 | . | TRBV5-6 | CASSLDPLGTGGFEQFF | TGTGCCAGCAGCTTGGACCCCCTGGGGACAGGGGGCTTTGAGCAGTTCTTC
TRBJ2-7 | TRBD1 | few | TRBV27 | CASSLGQGVHEQYF | TGTGCCAGCAGTTTAGGTCAGGGGGTCCACGAGCAGTACTTC
TRBJ1-2 | TRBD1 | once | TRBV5-1 | CASSFDRAGYTF | TGCGCCAGCAGCTTCGACAGGGCGGGCTACACCTTC
TRBJ1-4 | TRBD1 | few | TRBV4-1 | CASSQEGQGRGNEKLFF | TGCGCCAGCAGCCAAGAGGGACAGGGGAGAGGTAATGAAAAACTGTTTTTT
TRBJ1-6 | TRBD1 | . | TRBV30 | CAWSKGQGNSPLHF | TGTGCCTGGAGTAAAGGACAGGGGAATTCACCCCTCCACTTT
TRBJ2-5 | TRBD2 | once | TRBV5-1 | CASSLDTAGGPETQYF | TGCGCCAGCAGCTTGGATACAGCGGGGGGACCAGAGACCCAGTACTTC
TRBJ1-2 | . | . | TRBV7-9 | CASSPDLMGAGYTF | TGTGCCAGCAGCCCCGATTTAATGGGGGCTGGCTACACCTTC
TRBJ2-7 | TRBD1 | . | TRBV19 | CASRGQAFPEYEQYF | TGTGCCAGTAGGGGACAGGCCTTCCCGGAATACGAGCAGTACTTC
TRBJ2-2 | TRBD1 | . | TRBV18 | CASSPWDRRNTGELFF | TGTGCCAGCTCACCTTGGGACAGACGAAACACCGGGGAGCTGTTTTTT
TRBJ1-4 | TRBD1 | few | TRBV18 | CASSPTGRIEKLFF | TGTGCCAGCTCACCGACAGGGCGGATTGAAAAACTGTTTTTT
TRBJ1-1 | TRBD1 | . | TRBV5-1 | CASSLGQANTEAFF | TGCGCCAGCTCACTCGGACAGGCGAACACTGAAGCTTTCTTT
TRBJ2-1 | TRBD2 | . | TRBV7-2 | CASSYSGGAREQFF | TGTGCCAGCAGTTATAGCGGGGGGGCTCGTGAGCAGTTCTTC
TRBJ2-1 | TRBD2 | . | TRBV6-4 | CASSEVERGYNEQFF | TGTGCCAGCAGTGAGGTTGAGCGGGGATACAATGAGCAGTTCTTC
TRBJ1-5 | . | . | TRBV6-1 | CASTLGRTNQPQHF | TGTGCCAGCACCTTAGGCAGGACTAATCAGCCCCAGCATTTT
TRBJ2-2 | TRBD2 | once | TRBV15 | CATSLLAGGSSGELFF | TGTGCCACCAGCCTACTAGCGGGGGGATCCAGCGGGGAGCTGTTTTTT
TRBJ1-2 | TRBD1 | . | TRBV30 | CAWSKTGAYYGYTF | TGTGCCTGGAGTAAGACAGGGGCTTACTATGGCTACACCTTC
TRBJ1-1 | TRBD1 | . | TRBV5-4 | CASSTGGRNTEAFF | TGTGCCAGCTCCACAGGGGGCCGGAACACTGAAGCTTTCTTT
TRBJ2-5 | . | . | TRBV2 | CASSADYTAAQYF | TGTGCCAGCAGTGCCGACTATACGGCGGCCCAGTACTTC
TRBJ2-7 | . | . | TRBV27 | CASRWTGLPYEQYF | TGTGCCAGCAGGTGGACAGGACTACCCTACGAGCAGTACTTC
TRBJ2-5 | . | . | TRBV10-3 | CAIGGETQYF | TGTGCCATCGGGGGGGAGACCCAGTACTTC
TRBJ2-7 | TRBD1 | . | TRBV11-3 | CASSVTGGLEQYF | TGTGCCAGCAGCGTTACAGGGGGGCTCGAGCAGTACTTC
TRBJ1-2 | . | . | TRBV9 | CASSVDGAAGYGYTF | TGTGCCAGCAGCGTAGATGGAGCTGCGGGCTATGGCTACACCTTC
TRBJ2-3 | TRBD1 | . | TRBV5-1 | CASSSDRGASTDTQYF | TGCGCCAGCAGCTCAGACAGGGGTGCTAGCACAGATACGCAGTATTTT
TRBJ2-5 | . | . | TRBV7-7 | CASSPPQDQETQYF | TGTGCCAGCAGCCCACCCCAGGACCAAGAGACCCAGTACTTC
TRBJ1-1 | . | few | TRBV5-1 | CASSLADTNTEAFF | TGCGCCAGCAGCTTGGCCGACACGAACACTGAAGCTTTCTTT
TRBJ2-4 | . | . | TRBV5-8 | CASSLEPQGPQGNIQYF | TGTGCCAGCAGCTTAGAGCCACAGGGTCCCCAGGGAAACATTCAGTACTTC
TRBJ1-1 | . | . | TRBV6-5 | CASSWGDFGEAFF | TGTGCCAGCAGCTGGGGGGATTTCGGTGAAGCTTTCTTT
TRBJ1-4 | TRBD1 | . | TRBV27 | CASSFSGTGKYEKLFF | TGTGCCAGCAGTTTTTCAGGGACAGGGAAATATGAAAAACTGTTTTTT
TRBJ2-3 | TRBD2 | . | TRBV11-2 | CASSLELAGGSDTQYF | TGTGCCAGCAGCTTGGAACTAGCGGGGGGGAGCGATACGCAGTATTTT
TRBJ2-5 | . | once | TRBV5-1 | CASSRRDSGGETQYF | TGCGCCAGCAGCCGCCGGGACAGTGGGGGGGAGACCCAGTACTTC
TRBJ2-3 | . | . | TRBV4-2 | CASSQAAGLGRTDTQYF | TGTGCCAGCAGCCAAGCAGCGGGTTTGGGCCGCACAGATACGCAGTATTTT
TRBJ2-5 | TRBD2 | . | TRBV4-2 | CASSPAGLAGGQETQYF | TGTGCCAGCAGCCCGGCGGGACTAGCGGGGGGCCAAGAGACCCAGTACTTC
TRBJ1-2 | . | . | TRBV12-5 | CASGLATVPNYGYTF | TGTGCTAGTGGTTTGGCGACAGTTCCCAACTATGGCTACACCTTC
TRBJ2-1 | TRBD2 | once | TRBV27 | CASSLRTSGYNEQFF | TGTGCCAGCAGTCTACGGACTAGCGGGTACAATGAGCAGTTCTTC
TRBJ2-2 | TRBD1 | . | TRBV6-6 | CASSSRTGEGELFF | TGTGCCAGCAGTTCTCGGACAGGGGAAGGGGAGCTGTTTTTT
TRBJ2-7 | . | . | TRBV4-3 | CASSQGVGRVRNEQYF | TGCGCCAGCAGCCAAGGGGTCGGCAGGGTACGCAACGAGCAGTACTTC
TRBJ1-1 | . | . | TRBV25-1 | CASRNRGVGTEAFF | TGTGCCAGCAGGAATCGGGGGGTCGGTACTGAAGCTTTCTTT
TRBJ2-7 | TRBD2 | . | TRBV10-2 | CASRSGERYEQYF | TGCGCCAGCCGTAGCGGGGAAAGATACGAGCAGTACTTC